This TCR beta chain was sequenced for a study of OX40 agonist ivuxolimab in advanced cancers. Study-level information: Among those enrolled, mean age was approximately 62 years (range about 23 to 79) and about 81% were male. Findings and caveats of the study: Clonal expansion was seen in CD4+ and CD8+ blood T cells by week 6 at 0.1 to 3.0 mg/kg. Partial responders at 0.1-3.0 mg/kg showed near-lowest clonal expansion. Normalized T-cell clonal expansion was also low in some nonresponders.

A note on this clone: The antigen is not known.

The CDR3 totals 15 residues. Trimming at V came to 7 bases and at J to 7 bases, leaving 13 bases not matched to a gene. Germline V gene data show CDR1 as SGHRS and CDR2 as YFSETQ. The repertoire was sequenced with immunoSEQ multiplex PCR; TCRdb's copy has only in-frame clones and lacks some. Here the sample spans about 78,000 clones, around nine tenths being singletons. V gene TRBV5-1 combines with J gene TRBJ1-2; 10 bases match TRBD1. This sample comprised CD4+ or CD8+ T cells sorted from blood, obtained in a trial of the OX40 agonist ivuxolimab. The sequence was obtained from an adult with an advanced solid tumor such as melanoma, head and neck, liver or kidney cancer. CDR3 protein: CASSLGGTGVSGYTF. CDR3 nucleotide sequence: TGCGCCAGCTCCCTGGGCGGGACAGGGGTGAGTGGCTACACCTTC.